This T cell receptor (beta chain) was recorded in a study of Graves' ophthalmopathy and Graves' hyperthyroidism. CDR3 length equals 14 residues. Germline-derived CDR1 and CDR2 are DFQATT and SNEGSKA (reference sequence). If no ophthalmopathy appeared within 18 months of follow-up, hyperthyroidism was termed stable. Aged 18 to 65, hyperthyroidism patients had been newly diagnosed, with under 2 months' duration. Ten or more counts support this clonotype. An end of the junction differs from the germline gene, which may be a read error. TCR beta CDR3 regions were amplified from RNA transcripts. An opening RT-PCR round employed HTBI primers and preceded a second-round multiplex PCR. TCRdb re-called the multiplex PCR reads through MiXCR, storing one row per CDR3 protein. The sample shows about 370,000 distinct CDR3 sequences, about a sixth of them seen only once.

The receptor was derived from an adult woman with stable Graves' hyperthyroidism. Source material: peripheral blood. The chain carries TRBV20-1 and TRBJ2-7; TRBD1 is a possible D gene (5 bases). CDR3 region: CSAATAVGSYEQHF. CDR3 nucleotides: TGCAGTGCCGCGACAGCCGTCGGCTCCTACGAGCAGCACTTC.